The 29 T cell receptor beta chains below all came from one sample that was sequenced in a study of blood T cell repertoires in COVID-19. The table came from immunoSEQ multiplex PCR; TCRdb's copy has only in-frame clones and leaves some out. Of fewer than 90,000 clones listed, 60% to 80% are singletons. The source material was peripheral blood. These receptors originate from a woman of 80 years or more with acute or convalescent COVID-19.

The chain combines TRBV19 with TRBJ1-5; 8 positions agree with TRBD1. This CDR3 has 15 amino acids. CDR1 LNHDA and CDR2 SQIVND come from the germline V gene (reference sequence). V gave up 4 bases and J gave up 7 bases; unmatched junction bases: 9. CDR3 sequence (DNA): TGTGCCAGTAGTACCCTCGGACAGGGCGAACAGCCCCAGCATTTT. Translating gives CASSTLGQGEQPQHF.

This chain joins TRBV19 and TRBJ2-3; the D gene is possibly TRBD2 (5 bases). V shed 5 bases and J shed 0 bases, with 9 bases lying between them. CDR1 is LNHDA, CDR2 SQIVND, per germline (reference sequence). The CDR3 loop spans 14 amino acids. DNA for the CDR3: TGTGCCAGTAGTTGGGAGCGGAGCACAGATACGCAGTATTTT. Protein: CASSWERSTDTQYF.

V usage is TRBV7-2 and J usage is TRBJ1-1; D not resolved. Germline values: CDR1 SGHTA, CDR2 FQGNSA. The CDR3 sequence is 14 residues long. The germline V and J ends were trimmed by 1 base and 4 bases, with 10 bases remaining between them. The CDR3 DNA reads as TGTGCCAGCAGCTTAGTACCCGGTTTCACTGAAGCTTTCTTT. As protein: CASSLVPGFTEAFF.

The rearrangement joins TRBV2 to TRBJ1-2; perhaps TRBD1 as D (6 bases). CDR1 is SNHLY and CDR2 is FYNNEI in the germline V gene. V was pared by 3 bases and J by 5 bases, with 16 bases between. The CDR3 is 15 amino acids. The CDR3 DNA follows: TGTGCCAGCAGTGATGATTGGGGGCCCGCATATGGCTACACCTTC. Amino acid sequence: CASSDDWGPAYGYTF.

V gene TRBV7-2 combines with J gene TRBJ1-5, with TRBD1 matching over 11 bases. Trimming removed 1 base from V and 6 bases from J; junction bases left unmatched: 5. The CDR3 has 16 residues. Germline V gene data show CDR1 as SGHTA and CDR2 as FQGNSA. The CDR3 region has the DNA TGTGCCAGCAGCTTAGGGGGGACAGGGGGAGTTCAGCCCCAGCATTTT. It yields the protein CASSLGGTGGVQPQHF.

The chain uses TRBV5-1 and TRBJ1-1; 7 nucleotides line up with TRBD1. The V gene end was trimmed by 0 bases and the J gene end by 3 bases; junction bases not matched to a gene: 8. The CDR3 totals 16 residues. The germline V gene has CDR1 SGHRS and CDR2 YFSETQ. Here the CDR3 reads CASSLAGGRGDTEAFF. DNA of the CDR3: TGCGCCAGCAGCTTGGCAGGCGGCAGGGGGGACACTGAAGCTTTCTTT. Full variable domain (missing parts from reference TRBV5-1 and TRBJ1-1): KAGVTQTPRYLIKTRGQQVTLSCSPISGHRSVSWYQQTPGQGLQFLFEYFSETQRNKGNFPGRFSGRQFSNSRSEMNVSTLELGDSALYLCASSLAGGRGDTEAFFGQGTRLTVV.

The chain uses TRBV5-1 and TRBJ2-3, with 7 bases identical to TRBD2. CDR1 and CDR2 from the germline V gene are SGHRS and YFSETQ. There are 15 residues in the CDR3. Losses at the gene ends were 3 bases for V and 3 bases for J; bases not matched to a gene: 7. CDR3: CASSSGGWETDTQYF. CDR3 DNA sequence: TGCGCCAGCAGCTCGGGAGGATGGGAGACAGATACGCAGTATTTT.

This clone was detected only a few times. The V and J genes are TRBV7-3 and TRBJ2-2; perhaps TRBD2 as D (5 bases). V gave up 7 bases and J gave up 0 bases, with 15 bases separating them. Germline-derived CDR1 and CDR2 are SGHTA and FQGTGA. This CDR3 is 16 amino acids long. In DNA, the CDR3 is TGTGCCAGCACCCCAAAGAGCGGCGCGAACACCGGGGAGCTGTTTTTT. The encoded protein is CASTPKSGANTGELFF. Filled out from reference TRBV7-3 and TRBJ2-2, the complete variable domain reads GAGVSQTPSNKVTEKGKYVELRCDPISGHTALYWYRQSLGQGPEFLIYFQGTGAADDSGLPNDRFFAVRPEGSVSTLKIQRTERGDSAVYLCASTPKSGANTGELFFGEGSRLTVL.

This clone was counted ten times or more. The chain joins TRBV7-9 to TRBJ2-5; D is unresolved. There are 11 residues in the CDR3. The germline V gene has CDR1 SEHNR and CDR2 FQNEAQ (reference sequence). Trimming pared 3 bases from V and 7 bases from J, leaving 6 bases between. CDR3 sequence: CASSLFWTQYF. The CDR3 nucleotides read TGTGCCAGCAGCTTGTTCTGGACCCAGTACTTC.

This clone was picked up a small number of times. CDR3 DNA sequence: TGTGCCAGCCTGGGGGGGGGCTACTATGGCTACACCTTC. Its translation is CASLGGGYYGYTF. The chain uses TRBV25-1 and TRBJ1-2, with a tentative D call TRBD1 (6 bases). Trimming cost V 8 bases and J 3 bases, with 13 bases left between them. This CDR3 is 13 amino acids long. CDR1 is MGHDK and CDR2 is SYGVNS in the germline V gene.

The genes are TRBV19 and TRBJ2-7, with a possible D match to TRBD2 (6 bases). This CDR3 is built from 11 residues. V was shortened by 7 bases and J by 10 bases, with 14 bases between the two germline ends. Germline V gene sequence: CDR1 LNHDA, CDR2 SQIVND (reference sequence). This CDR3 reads CASTDRGNQYF. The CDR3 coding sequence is TGTGCCAGTACGGACCGGGGGAATCAGTACTTC.

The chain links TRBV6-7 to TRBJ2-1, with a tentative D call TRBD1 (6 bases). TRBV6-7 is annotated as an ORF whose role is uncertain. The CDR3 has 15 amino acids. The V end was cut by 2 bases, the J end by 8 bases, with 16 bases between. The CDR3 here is CASSYDGPGGDEQFF. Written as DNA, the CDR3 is TGTGCCAGCAGTTACGATGGGCCTGGGGGCGATGAGCAGTTCTTC.

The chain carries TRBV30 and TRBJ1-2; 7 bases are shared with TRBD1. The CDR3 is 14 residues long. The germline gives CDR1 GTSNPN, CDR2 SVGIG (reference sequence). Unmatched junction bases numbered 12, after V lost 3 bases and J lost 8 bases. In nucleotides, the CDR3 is TGTGCCTGGAGCGACTTGACAGGGAGGACGGGCTACACCTTC. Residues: CAWSDLTGRTGYTF.

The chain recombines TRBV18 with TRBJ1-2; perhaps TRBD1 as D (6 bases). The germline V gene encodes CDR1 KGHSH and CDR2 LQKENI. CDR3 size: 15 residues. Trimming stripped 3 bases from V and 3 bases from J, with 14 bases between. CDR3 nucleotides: TGTGCCAGCTCACCCGGGGGGCAACGTGACTATGGCTACACCTTC. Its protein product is CASSPGGQRDYGYTF.

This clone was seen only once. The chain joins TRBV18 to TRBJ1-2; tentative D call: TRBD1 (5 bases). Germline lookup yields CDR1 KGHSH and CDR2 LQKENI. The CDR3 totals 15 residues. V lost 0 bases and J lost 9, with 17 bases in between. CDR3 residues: CASSPPGGTKSSYTF. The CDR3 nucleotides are TGTGCCAGCTCACCACCGGGGGGGACTAAGTCGAGCTACACCTTC.

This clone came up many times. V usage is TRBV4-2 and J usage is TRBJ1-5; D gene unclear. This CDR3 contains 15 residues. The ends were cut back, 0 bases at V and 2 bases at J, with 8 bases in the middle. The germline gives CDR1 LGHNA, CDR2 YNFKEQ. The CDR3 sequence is CASSQDSVGNQPQHF. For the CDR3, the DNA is TGTGCCAGCAGCCAAGATTCGGTAGGCAATCAGCCCCAGCATTTT.

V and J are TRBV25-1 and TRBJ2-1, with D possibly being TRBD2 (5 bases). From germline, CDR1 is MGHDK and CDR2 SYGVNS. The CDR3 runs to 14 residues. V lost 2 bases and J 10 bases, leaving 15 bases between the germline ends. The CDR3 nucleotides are TGTGCCAGCAGTGAAGGGAGTCAGAAGAAAGAGCAGTTCTTC. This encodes CASSEGSQKKEQFF. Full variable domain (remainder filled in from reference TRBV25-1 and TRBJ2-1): EADIYQTPRYLVIGTGKKITLECSQTMGHDKMYWYQQDPGMELHLIHYSYGVNSTEKGDLSSESTVSRIRTEHFPLTLESARPSHTSQYLCASSEGSQKKEQFFGPGTRLTVL.

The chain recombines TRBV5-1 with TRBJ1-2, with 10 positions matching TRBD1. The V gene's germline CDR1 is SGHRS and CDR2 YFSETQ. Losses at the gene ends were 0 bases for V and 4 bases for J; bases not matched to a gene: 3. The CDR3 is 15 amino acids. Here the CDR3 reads CASSLGDRGTYGYTF. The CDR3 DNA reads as TGCGCCAGCAGCTTGGGGGACAGGGGCACCTATGGCTACACCTTC. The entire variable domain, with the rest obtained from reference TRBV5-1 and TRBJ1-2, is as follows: KAGVTQTPRYLIKTRGQQVTLSCSPISGHRSVSWYQQTPGQGLQFLFEYFSETQRNKGNFPGRFSGRQFSNSRSEMNVSTLELGDSALYLCASSLGDRGTYGYTFGSGTRLTVV.

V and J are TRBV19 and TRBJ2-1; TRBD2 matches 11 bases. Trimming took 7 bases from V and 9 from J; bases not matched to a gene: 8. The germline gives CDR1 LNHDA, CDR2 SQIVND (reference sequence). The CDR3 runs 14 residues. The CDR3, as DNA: TGTGCCAGTACGTTAGCGGGGGGGCGTAGTGAGCAGTTCTTC. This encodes CASTLAGGRSEQFF.

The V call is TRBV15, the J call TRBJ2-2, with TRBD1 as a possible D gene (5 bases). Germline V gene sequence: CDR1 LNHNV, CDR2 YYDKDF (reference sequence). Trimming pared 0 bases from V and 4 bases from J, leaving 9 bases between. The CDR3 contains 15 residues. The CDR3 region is CATSRDNRPTGELFF. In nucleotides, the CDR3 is TGTGCCACCAGCAGAGATAACAGGCCCACCGGGGAGCTGTTTTTT.

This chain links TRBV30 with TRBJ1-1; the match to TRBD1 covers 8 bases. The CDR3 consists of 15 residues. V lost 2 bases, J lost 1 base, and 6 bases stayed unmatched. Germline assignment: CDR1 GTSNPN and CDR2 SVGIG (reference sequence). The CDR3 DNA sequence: TGTGCCTGGAGTCGATCCGGGACAGGGAACACTGAAGCTTTCTTT. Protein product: CAWSRSGTGNTEAFF.

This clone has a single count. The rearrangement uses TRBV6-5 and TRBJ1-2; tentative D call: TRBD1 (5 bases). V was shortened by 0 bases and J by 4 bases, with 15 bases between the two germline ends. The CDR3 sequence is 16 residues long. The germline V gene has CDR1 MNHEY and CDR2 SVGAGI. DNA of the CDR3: TGTGCCAGCAGTTACTCGACTCCCAGGGCAGGCTATGGCTACACCTTC. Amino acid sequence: CASSYSTPRAGYGYTF.

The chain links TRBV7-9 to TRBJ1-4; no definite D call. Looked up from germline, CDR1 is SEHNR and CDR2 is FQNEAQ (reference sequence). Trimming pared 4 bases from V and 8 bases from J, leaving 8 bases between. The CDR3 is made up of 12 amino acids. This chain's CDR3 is CASSSSVEKLFF. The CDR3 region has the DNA TGTGCCAGCAGCTCATCAGTCGAAAAACTGTTTTTT.

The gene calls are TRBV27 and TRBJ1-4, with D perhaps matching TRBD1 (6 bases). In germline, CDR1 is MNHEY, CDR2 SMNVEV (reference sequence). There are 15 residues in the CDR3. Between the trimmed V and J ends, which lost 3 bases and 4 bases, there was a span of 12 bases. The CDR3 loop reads CASSFGRGVNEKLFF. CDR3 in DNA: TGTGCCAGCAGTTTCGGGAGGGGGGTTAATGAAAAACTGTTTTTT.

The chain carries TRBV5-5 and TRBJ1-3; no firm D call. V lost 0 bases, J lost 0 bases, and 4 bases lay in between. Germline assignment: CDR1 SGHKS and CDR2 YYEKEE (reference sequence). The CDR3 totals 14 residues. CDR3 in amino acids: CASSLGSSGNTIYF. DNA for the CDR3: TGTGCCAGCAGCTTGGGTAGCTCTGGAAACACCATATATTTT.

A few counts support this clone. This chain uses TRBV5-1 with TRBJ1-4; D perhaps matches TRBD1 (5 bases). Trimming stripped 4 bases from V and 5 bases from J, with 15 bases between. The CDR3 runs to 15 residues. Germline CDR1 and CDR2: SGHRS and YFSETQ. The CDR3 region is CASSGDGGGNEKLFF. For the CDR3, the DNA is TGCGCCAGCAGCGGTGATGGCGGGGGAAATGAAAAACTGTTTTTT.

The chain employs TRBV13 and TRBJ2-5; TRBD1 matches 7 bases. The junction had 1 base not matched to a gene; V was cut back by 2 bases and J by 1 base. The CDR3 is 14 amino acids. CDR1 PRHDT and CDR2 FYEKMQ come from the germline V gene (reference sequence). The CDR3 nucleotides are TGTGCCAGCAGCTTACGACAGGGCCAAGAGACCCAGTACTTC. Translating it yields CASSLRQGQETQYF.

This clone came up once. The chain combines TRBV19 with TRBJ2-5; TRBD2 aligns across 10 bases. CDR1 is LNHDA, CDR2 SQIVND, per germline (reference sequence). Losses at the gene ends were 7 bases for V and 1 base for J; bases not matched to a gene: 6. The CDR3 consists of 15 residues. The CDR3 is CASTRLAGPQETQYF. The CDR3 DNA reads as TGTGCCAGTACCAGACTAGCGGGTCCCCAAGAGACCCAGTACTTC.

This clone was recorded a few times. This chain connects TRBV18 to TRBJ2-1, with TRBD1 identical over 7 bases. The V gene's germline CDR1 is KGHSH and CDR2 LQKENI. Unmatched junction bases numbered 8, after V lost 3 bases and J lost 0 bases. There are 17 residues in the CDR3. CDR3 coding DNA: TGTGCCAGCTCACCGAGGACAGGATCCCGCTCCTACAATGAGCAGTTCTTC. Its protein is CASSPRTGSRSYNEQFF.